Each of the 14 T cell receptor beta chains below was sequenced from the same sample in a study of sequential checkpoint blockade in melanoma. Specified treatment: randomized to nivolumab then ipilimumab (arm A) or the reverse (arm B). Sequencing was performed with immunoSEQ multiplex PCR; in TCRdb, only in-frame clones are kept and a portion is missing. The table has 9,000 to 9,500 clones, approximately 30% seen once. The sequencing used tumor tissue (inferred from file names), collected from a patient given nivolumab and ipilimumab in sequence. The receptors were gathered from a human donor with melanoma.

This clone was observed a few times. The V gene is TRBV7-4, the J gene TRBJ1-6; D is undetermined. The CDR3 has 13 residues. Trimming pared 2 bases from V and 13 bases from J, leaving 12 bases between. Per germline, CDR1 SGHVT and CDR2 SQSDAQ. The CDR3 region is CASSLNTPSPLHF. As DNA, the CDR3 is TGTGCCAGCAGCTTAAACACTCCCTCCCCCCTCCACTTT. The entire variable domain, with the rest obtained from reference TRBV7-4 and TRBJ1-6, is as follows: GAGVSQSPRYKVAKRGRDVALRCDSISGHVTLYWYRQTLGQGSEVLTYSQSDAQRDKSGRPSGRFSAERPERSVSTLKIQRTEQGDSAVYLCASSLNTPSPLHFGNGTRLTVT.

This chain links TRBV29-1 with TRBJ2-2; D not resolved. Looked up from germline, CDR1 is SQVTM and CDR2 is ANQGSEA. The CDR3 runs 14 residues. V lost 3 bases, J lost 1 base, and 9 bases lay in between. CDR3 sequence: CSVESLGNTGELFF. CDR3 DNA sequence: TGCAGCGTTGAGTCTCTGGGGAACACCGGGGAGCTGTTTTTT.

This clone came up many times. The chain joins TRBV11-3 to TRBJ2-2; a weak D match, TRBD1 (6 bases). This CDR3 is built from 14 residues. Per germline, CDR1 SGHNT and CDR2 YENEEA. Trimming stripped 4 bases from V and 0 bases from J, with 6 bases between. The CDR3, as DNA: TGTGCCAGCAGCTCAGGGGCGAACACCGGGGAGCTGTTTTTT. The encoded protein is CASSSGANTGELFF.

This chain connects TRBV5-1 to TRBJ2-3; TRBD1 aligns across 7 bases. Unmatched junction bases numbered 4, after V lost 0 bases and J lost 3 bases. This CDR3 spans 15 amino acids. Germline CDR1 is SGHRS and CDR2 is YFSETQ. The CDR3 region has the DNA TGCGCCAGCAGCTTGGACAGGGGTGGAACAGATACGCAGTATTTT. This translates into CASSLDRGGTDTQYF.

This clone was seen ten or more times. The CDR3 reads CASSFYEGGRADTQYF. The DNA for the CDR3 is TGTGCCAGCAGCTTTTACGAGGGGGGGCGGGCAGATACGCAGTATTTT. This chain links TRBV11-3 with TRBJ2-3; D may be TRBD2 (7 bases). Trimming removed 3 bases from V and 4 bases from J, with 17 bases in between. The CDR3 contains 16 residues. CDR1 is SGHNT and CDR2 is YENEEA in the germline V gene. Supplemented by reference TRBV11-3 and TRBJ2-3, the full variable domain reads EAGVVQSPRYKIIEKKQPVAFWCNPISGHNTLYWYLQNLGQGPELLIRYENEEAVDDSQLPKDRFSAERLKGVDSTLKIQPAELGDSAVYLCASSFYEGGRADTQYFGPGTRLTVL.

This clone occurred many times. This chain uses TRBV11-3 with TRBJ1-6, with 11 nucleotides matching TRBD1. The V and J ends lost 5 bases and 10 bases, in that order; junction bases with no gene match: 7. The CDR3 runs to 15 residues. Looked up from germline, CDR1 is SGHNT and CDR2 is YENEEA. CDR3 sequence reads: CASSTGQGARSPLHF. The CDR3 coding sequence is TGTGCCAGCAGCACAGGACAGGGGGCTAGGTCACCCCTCCACTTT.

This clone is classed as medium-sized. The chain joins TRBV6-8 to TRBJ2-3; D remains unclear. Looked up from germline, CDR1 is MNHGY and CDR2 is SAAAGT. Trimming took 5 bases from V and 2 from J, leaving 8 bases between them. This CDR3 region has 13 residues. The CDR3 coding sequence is TGTGCCAGCAGTGATTCTGACACAGATACGCAGTATTTT. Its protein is CASSDSDTDTQYF.

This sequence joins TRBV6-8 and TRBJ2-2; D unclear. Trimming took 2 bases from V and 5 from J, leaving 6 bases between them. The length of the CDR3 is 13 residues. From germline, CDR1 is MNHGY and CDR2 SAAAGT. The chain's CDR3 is CASSYIVTGELFF. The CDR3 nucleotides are TGTGCCAGCAGTTACATCGTGACCGGGGAGCTGTTTTTT.

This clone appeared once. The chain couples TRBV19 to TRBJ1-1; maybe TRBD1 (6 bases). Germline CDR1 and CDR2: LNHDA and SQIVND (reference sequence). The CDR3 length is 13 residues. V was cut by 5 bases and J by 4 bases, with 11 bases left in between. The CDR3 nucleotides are TGTGCCAGTAGTGCTCAGGGGTTCACTGAAGCTTTCTTT. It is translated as CASSAQGFTEAFF.

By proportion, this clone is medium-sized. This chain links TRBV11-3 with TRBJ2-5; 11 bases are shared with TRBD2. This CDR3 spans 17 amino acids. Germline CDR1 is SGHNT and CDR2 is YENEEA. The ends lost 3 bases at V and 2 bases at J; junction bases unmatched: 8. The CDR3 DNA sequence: TGTGCCAGCAGCTTGGACCGACTAGCGGGACGGCAAGAGACCCAGTACTTC. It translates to CASSLDRLAGRQETQYF.

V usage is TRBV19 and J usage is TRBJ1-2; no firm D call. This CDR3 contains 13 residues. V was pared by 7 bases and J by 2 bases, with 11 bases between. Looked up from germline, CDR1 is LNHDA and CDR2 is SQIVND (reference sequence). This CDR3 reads CASNLKGNYGYTF. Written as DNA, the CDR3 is TGTGCCAGTAACCTAAAAGGGAACTATGGCTACACCTTC.

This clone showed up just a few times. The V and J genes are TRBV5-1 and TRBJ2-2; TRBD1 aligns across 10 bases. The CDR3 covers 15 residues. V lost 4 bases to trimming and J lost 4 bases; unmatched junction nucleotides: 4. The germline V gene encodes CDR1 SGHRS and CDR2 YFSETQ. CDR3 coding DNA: TGCGCCAGCAGCGTCGGGACAGGGGTCACCGGGGAGCTGTTTTTT. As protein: CASSVGTGVTGELFF.

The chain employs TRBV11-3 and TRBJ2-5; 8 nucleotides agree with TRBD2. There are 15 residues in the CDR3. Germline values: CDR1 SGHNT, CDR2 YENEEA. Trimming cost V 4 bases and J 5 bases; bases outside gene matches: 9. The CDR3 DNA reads TGTGCCAGCAGCTCCCCCCGGGGGGGGCCGGAGACCCAGTACTTC. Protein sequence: CASSSPRGGPETQYF.

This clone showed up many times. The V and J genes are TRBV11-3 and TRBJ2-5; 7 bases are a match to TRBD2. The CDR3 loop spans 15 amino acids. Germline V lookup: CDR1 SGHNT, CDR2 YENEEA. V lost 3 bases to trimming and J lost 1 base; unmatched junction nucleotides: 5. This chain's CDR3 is CASSLVGRAQETQYF. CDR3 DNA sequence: TGTGCCAGCAGCTTGGTTGGGAGGGCCCAAGAGACCCAGTACTTC. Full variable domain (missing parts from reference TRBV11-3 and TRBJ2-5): EAGVVQSPRYKIIEKKQPVAFWCNPISGHNTLYWYLQNLGQGPELLIRYENEEAVDDSQLPKDRFSAERLKGVDSTLKIQPAELGDSAVYLCASSLVGRAQETQYFGPGTRLLVL.